This TCR beta chain was recovered during a study of T-cell memory formation after mild COVID-19. The CDR3 loop spans 17 amino acids. V lost 5 bases and J lost 0, with 17 bases in between. Germline V lookup: CDR1 MDHEN, CDR2 SYDVKM. Study-level results: Contracting CD4+ clones sat mainly in CM and EM; CD8+ in EMRA.

TCRdb ran MiXCR on the 5' RACE reads and lists one entry per CDR3 protein. The data show 200,000 to 250,000 distinct CDR3 sequences, with roughly 17% seen just once and 3.5% held by the top ten. On this clonotype itself: Antigen unknown.

Sequenced input: PBMCs or a T cell subset sorted from them (not recorded which). This sequence was found in a man younger than 30 who had mild COVID-19 (a few samples of this study predate the infection). Cell type and time point are not known. The genes are TRBV28 and TRBJ1-3; D remains unclear. The CDR3 loop is CASSARLGAFSGNTIYF. In nucleotides, the CDR3 is TGTGCCAGCAGTGCCCGTCTTGGTGCCTTCTCTGGAAACACCATATATTTT. The variable domain in full, with the rest retrieved from reference TRBV28 and TRBJ1-3, is DVKVTQSSRYLVKRTGEKVFLECVQDMDHENMFWYRQDPGLGLRLIYFSYDVKMKEKGDIPEGYSVSREKKERFSLILESASTNQTSMYLCASSARLGAFSGNTIYFGEGSWLTVV.